This TCR beta chain was retrieved from a study of T cell changes during pregnancy in multiple sclerosis. TCRdb's copy holds only in-frame clones and misses some; the assay was immunoSEQ multiplex PCR. Among 66,000 or so clones listed, 75% to 95% were seen once. V lost 5 bases to trimming and J lost 5 bases; unmatched junction nucleotides: 10. CDR3 length: 15 residues. Looked up from germline, CDR1 is SGHVS and CDR2 is FNYEAQ. The gene calls are TRBV7-6 and TRBJ2-7; 9 nucleotides align to TRBD2. Sequences were derived from CD8+ T cells from peripheral blood mononuclear cells, sampled before pregnancy. This sequence was found in a female donor with multiple sclerosis, enrolled in a pregnancy study. The CDR3 sequence: CASSQPGTSSHEQYF. CDR3 DNA sequence: TGTGCCAGCAGCCAACCCGGGACTAGCAGCCACGAGCAGTACTTC.